Shown below are 26 T cell receptor beta chains from a single sample sequenced in a study of regulatory T cells. Study conclusions and caveats: Hydrophobic residues at CDR3 positions 6 and 7 were enriched in conventional CD4+ T cells of CD3G-deficient patients.

These receptors' antigens are unknown. Primers: 52 TRBV forward and 13 TRBJ reverse. This table comes from immunoSEQ multiplex PCR, and its TCRdb copy is limited to in-frame clones, with some not included. The sample shows some 29,000 clones, under 95% of them seen only once. Sequenced: conventional CD4+ T cells sorted from blood. The receptors shown here come from a young adult with CD3G deficiency.

The chain links TRBV18 to TRBJ1-4; the D is unclear. The CDR3 loop spans 13 amino acids. Germline-derived CDR1 and CDR2 are KGHSH and LQKENI. Trimming left V 2 bases short and J 7 bases short, with 8 bases between. CDR3: CASSPGVGEKLFF. In DNA, the CDR3 is TGTGCCAGCTCACCAGGGGTTGGTGAAAAACTGTTTTTT.

The chain combines TRBV19 with TRBJ2-1, with 7 positions matching TRBD2. Unmatched junction bases numbered 9, after V lost 5 bases and J lost 8 bases. The germline gives CDR1 LNHDA, CDR2 SQIVND (reference sequence). This CDR3 is 14 amino acids long. The CDR3 coding sequence is TGTGCCAGTAGTTCAGCGGGAACGGCCGATGAGCAGTTCTTC. Its translation: CASSSAGTADEQFF. Using reference TRBV19 and TRBJ2-1 for the parts outside the CDR3, the full variable domain is DGGITQSPKYLFRKEGQNVTLSCEQNLNHDAMYWYRQDPGQGLRLIYYSQIVNDFQKGDIAEGYSVSREKKESFPLTVTSAQKNPTAFYLCASSSAGTADEQFFGPGTRLTVL.

The genes are TRBV18 and TRBJ1-1, with 8 bases that match TRBD1. Germline V gene sequence: CDR1 KGHSH, CDR2 LQKENI. There are 14 residues in the CDR3. Germline trimming cut 4 bases from V and 1 base from J; bases unmatched to any gene: 2. The CDR3 DNA follows: TGTGCCAGCTCACACGGACAGGGGAACACTGAAGCTTTCTTT. This encodes CASSHGQGNTEAFF.

This clone was observed a single time. Here the CDR3 DNA reads TGTGCCAGCCGACCCCGAGCGGAGGAGTCATGGGAGACCCAGTACTTC. It yields the protein CASRPRAEESWETQYF. The chain carries TRBV28 and TRBJ2-5, with a possible D match to TRBD2 (5 bases). Trimming pared 8 bases from V and 5 bases from J, leaving 24 bases between. Germline assignment: CDR1 MDHEN and CDR2 SYDVKM. This CDR3 region has 16 residues.

The V gene is TRBV29-1, the J gene TRBJ1-4, with unresolved D. CDR3 length equals 11 residues. Trimming cost V 6 bases and J 5 bases, with 7 bases left between them. Germline assignment: CDR1 SQVTM and CDR2 ANQGSEA. The CDR3 nucleotides are TGCAGCGTCGGTCTGAATGAAAAACTGTTTTTT. Its translation: CSVGLNEKLFF.

CDR3 nucleotides: TGTGCCATCAGTGGGGGGCAAATAGGCCAGCCCCAGCATTTT. Translated, it gives CAISGGQIGQPQHF. The V gene is TRBV10-3, the J gene TRBJ1-5, with D possibly matching TRBD1 (6 bases). V was cut by 4 bases and J by 7 bases, with 14 bases left in between. CDR1 ENHRY and CDR2 SYGVKD come from the germline V gene. This CDR3 contains 14 residues.

The rearrangement uses TRBV10-2 and TRBJ1-5; TRBD1 matches at 7 bases. This CDR3 region has 13 residues. Germline CDR1 reads WSHSY; CDR2 reads SAAADI. V was clipped by 9 bases and J by 4 bases; unmatched bases: 6. CDR3 DNA sequence: TGCGCCAGTACAGGGGAAGGGAATCAGCCCCAGCATTTT. As protein: CASTGEGNQPQHF.

In this sample, this clone turned up once. The chain couples TRBV19 to TRBJ1-1, with 9 nucleotides matching TRBD1. The CDR3 spans 14 residues. In germline, CDR1 is LNHDA, CDR2 SQIVND (reference sequence). Trimming took 6 bases from V and 1 from J; bases not matched to a gene: 3. The DNA of the CDR3 is TGTGCCAGTAGGGACAGGGGCCGGAACACTGAAGCTTTCTTT. It yields the protein CASRDRGRNTEAFF.

The chain has TRBV12-5 and TRBJ2-1; D possibly corresponds to TRBD1 (6 bases). The CDR3 totals 13 residues. The V gene's germline CDR1 is LGHNT and CDR2 FRNRAP. Trimming stripped 6 bases from V and 8 bases from J, with 14 bases between. The CDR3 DNA follows: TGTGCTAGTGGCGCCGACAGGTCCTATGAGCAGTTCTTC. Translation: CASGADRSYEQFF.

This clone has only one observation. V and J are TRBV7-3 and TRBJ2-3; D unresolved. Germline CDR1 and CDR2: SGHTA and FQGTGA. Trimming pared 3 bases from V and 2 bases from J, leaving 9 bases between. This CDR3 has 14 amino acids. CDR3 bases: TGTGCCAGCAGCTTTTCAAGTGTCACAGATACGCAGTATTTT. Amino acid sequence: CASSFSSVTDTQYF.

The rearrangement uses TRBV15 and TRBJ2-7; D gene ambiguous. Trimming left V 2 bases short and J 7 bases short, with 27 bases between. CDR1 and CDR2 (germline): LNHNV, YYDKDF (reference sequence). CDR3 length: 18 residues. The CDR3, as DNA: TGTGCCACCAGCAGACACACCCCGGGCGTCACTATTTCATGGGAGCAGTACGTC. The encoded protein is CATSRHTPGVTISWEQYV.

The V and J genes are TRBV11-2 and TRBJ1-4, with D uncertain. V was shortened by 4 bases and J by 7 bases, with 4 bases between the two germline ends. CDR1 is SGHAT, CDR2 FQNNGV, per germline. The CDR3 has 11 amino acids. CDR3 in amino acids: CASSSGEKLFF. The CDR3 DNA follows: TGTGCCAGCAGCTCGGGTGAAAAACTGTTTTTT.

The chain is built from TRBV28 and TRBJ2-3; 9 positions agree with TRBD1. V was pared by 3 bases and J by 4 bases, with 8 bases of the junction left unmatched. The CDR3 is 16 amino acids. Germline lookup yields CDR1 MDHEN and CDR2 SYDVKM. The CDR3 DNA follows: TGTGCCAGCAGTTTTCTGGGACAGGGAGGATCAGATACGCAGTATTTT. This gives the protein CASSFLGQGGSDTQYF.

In its sample, this clone was seen once. The rearrangement uses TRBV11-2 and TRBJ1-2, with TRBD1 identical over 8 bases. The ends lost 3 bases at V and 6 bases at J; junction bases unmatched: 6. The CDR3 contains 14 residues. Germline V lookup: CDR1 SGHAT, CDR2 FQNNGV. For the CDR3, the DNA is TGTGCCAGCAGCTTCCGGACAGGGAATGATGGCTACACCTTC. Protein: CASSFRTGNDGYTF.

V and J are TRBV7-8 and TRBJ2-1, with 13 bases identical to TRBD2. Trimming removed 2 bases from V and 7 bases from J; junction bases left unmatched: 8. The CDR3 sequence is 17 residues long. CDR1 and CDR2 (germline): SGHVS, FQNEAQ. CDR3: CASSLWTGTSGVNEQFF. CDR3 DNA: TGTGCCAGCAGCTTATGGACCGGGACTAGCGGGGTGAATGAGCAGTTCTTC.

V usage is TRBV5-1 and J usage is TRBJ2-3, with D possibly matching TRBD1 (6 bases). This CDR3 is built from 14 residues. The germline CDR1 and CDR2 sequences are SGHRS and YFSETQ. V dropped 5 bases and J dropped 4 bases, with 14 bases sitting between them. The DNA for the CDR3 is TGCGCCAGCAGTAAAGGGGGATCGGCAGATACGCAGTATTTT. The encoded protein is CASSKGGSADTQYF.

This chain links TRBV4-3 with TRBJ1-2, with D possibly being TRBD1 (6 bases). Trimming shortened V by 3 bases and J by 8 bases, and 19 bases separated the two germline ends. The germline CDR1 and CDR2 sequences are LGHNA and YSLEER. The CDR3 consists of 15 residues. CDR3 amino acids: CASSQGDSQTGGYTF. In DNA, the CDR3 is TGCGCCAGCAGCCAGGGGGACTCCCAAACAGGGGGCTACACCTTC.

This chain joins TRBV5-1 and TRBJ2-3; TRBD1 matches 9 bases. The CDR3 length is 15 residues. Germline V gene data show CDR1 as SGHRS and CDR2 as YFSETQ. Unmatched junction bases numbered 4, after V lost 1 base and J lost 4 bases. The CDR3, as DNA: TGCGCCAGCAGCTTGCAGGGACAGGGACCAGATACGCAGTATTTT. Translated, it gives CASSLQGQGPDTQYF.

The chain employs TRBV13 and TRBJ2-3; D gene ambiguous. This CDR3 spans 13 amino acids. Trimming took off 5 bases at V and 1 base at J, with 7 bases between the two ends. In germline, CDR1 is PRHDT, CDR2 FYEKMQ (reference sequence). CDR3 protein: CASSPPGTDTQYF. The CDR3, as DNA: TGTGCCAGCAGCCCGCCCGGCACAGATACGCAGTATTTT.

This clone was recorded once. This chain links TRBV6-1 with TRBJ2-2; no firm D call. The V end was cut by 5 bases, the J end by 0 bases, with 10 bases between. Germline assignment: CDR1 MNHNS and CDR2 SASEGT. CDR3 size: 15 residues. The CDR3: CASSRVLTNTGELFF. The CDR3 DNA follows: TGTGCCAGCAGTCGAGTACTTACGAACACCGGGGAGCTGTTTTTT.

The rearrangement joins TRBV5-1 to TRBJ1-2; D is undetermined. This CDR3 comprises 16 residues. The germline gives CDR1 SGHRS, CDR2 YFSETQ. Trimming pared 0 bases from V and 6 bases from J, leaving 18 bases between. The CDR3 nucleotides are TGCGCCAGCAGCTTGGGTGACGGCGCAGAGTCGGATGGCTACACCTTC. This sequence encodes CASSLGDGAESDGYTF.

The V gene is TRBV28, the J gene TRBJ1-6; 7 bases map to TRBD1. The germline gives CDR1 MDHEN, CDR2 SYDVKM. CDR3 length: 15 amino acids. J gave up 7 bases and V 7 bases, and 10 bases lay outside the gene matches. CDR3 coding DNA: TGTGCCAGCACCGATCAGACAGGGCGCAATTCACCCCTCCACTTT. Protein sequence: CASTDQTGRNSPLHF.

J is TRBJ2-1 and V is TRBV28; 10 nucleotides match TRBD2. In germline, CDR1 is MDHEN, CDR2 SYDVKM. CDR3 size: 15 residues. V shed 4 bases and J 7 bases; nucleotides not matched to a gene: 7. The CDR3, as DNA: TGTGCCAGCAGTTCTCTAGCGGGAGCCGGGAATGAGCAGTTCTTC. It translates to CASSSLAGAGNEQFF.

The sample holds one count of this clone. V usage is TRBV30 and J usage is TRBJ2-2, with 9 nucleotides matching TRBD2. V was clipped by 3 bases and J by 6 bases; unmatched bases: 5. The germline V gene has CDR1 GTSNPN and CDR2 SVGIG (reference sequence). CDR3 size: 14 residues. CDR3 loop: CAWRASGVAGELFF. The CDR3 region has the DNA TGTGCCTGGAGGGCTAGCGGGGTAGCCGGGGAGCTGTTTTTT.

J is TRBJ2-7 and V is TRBV28; a possible D gene is TRBD1 (5 bases). Trimming removed 6 bases from V and 4 bases from J, with 13 bases in between. CDR1 is MDHEN and CDR2 is SYDVKM in the germline V gene. CDR3 length: 13 residues. CDR3 DNA sequence: TGTGCCAGCAGCGCCTCTCCAGGGTACGAGCAGTACTTC. This gives the protein CASSASPGYEQYF.

The CDR3 region is CASSLAPDSITDTQYF. The CDR3 region has the DNA TGTGCCAGCAGCTTAGCCCCGGACAGTATAACAGATACGCAGTATTTT. This chain uses TRBV11-2 with TRBJ2-3, with D maybe TRBD1 (6 bases). Germline lookup yields CDR1 SGHAT and CDR2 FQNNGV. V was cut by 1 base and J by 3 bases, with 14 bases left in between. The CDR3 totals 16 residues.